A selection of T cell receptor beta chains follows, all from one sample in a study of human T cells and chemical hapten exposure. TCRdb itself ran the RACE reads through MiXCR, one entry per CDR3 protein. The sample contains around 380,000 distinct CDR3 sequences, 5.5% of which appear only once. The specimen comprised whole blood, sampled in connection with sensitization to the hapten diphenylcyclopropenone (DPC). Every receptor here comes from a woman under 30 with alopecia areata. Some clones in this sample may be carry-over from other donors' samples. CDR3s include the opening cysteine and the closing phenylalanine or tryptophan. D genes are given only for firm matches. A row's size may be missing; if present it is once, few, many or a size class.

v_gene	j_gene	d_gene	abundance	CDR3aa	CDR3nt
TRBV2	TRBJ1-1	TRBD1	many	CASTWTGRAFF	TGTGCCAGCACCTGGACAGGGAGGGCTTTCTTT
TRBV3-1	TRBJ2-1	-	many	CASSQVDNEQFF	TGTGCCAGCAGCCAAGTTGACAATGAGCAGTTCTTC
TRBV25-1	TRBJ2-7	-	many	CASSVDGKTYEQYF	TGTGCCAGCAGTGTGGACGGGAAGACCTACGAGCAGTACTTC
TRBV5-6	TRBJ1-5	-	many	CASSRRSGVGQPQHF	TGTGCCAGCAGCCGGCGTTCGGGTGTGGGGCAGCCCCAGCATTTT
TRBV12-3/TRBV12-4	TRBJ1-1	TRBD1	-	CASSSLGTANTEAFF	TGTGCCAGCAGTTCTTTAGGGACAGCGAACACTGAAGCTTTCTTT
TRBV20-1	TRBJ2-3	-	-	CSARLPGVRDTQYF	TGCAGTGCTAGACTTCCAGGGGTCAGAGATACGCAGTATTTT
TRBV10-2	TRBJ1-2	-	many	CASSGTGRPGYTF	TGCGCCAGCAGTGGAACAGGGAGACCTGGCTACACCTTC
TRBV6-5	TRBJ1-1	-	-	CASYRTDYTEAFF	TGTGCCAGCTATAGGACAGACTACACTGAAGCTTTCTTT
TRBV7-9	TRBJ1-4	TRBD1	-	CASQRDRSNEKLFF	TGTGCCAGCCAGCGGGACAGGTCAAATGAAAAACTGTTTTTT
TRBV2	TRBJ1-5	-	-	CASVTGPHQPQHF	TGTGCCAGCGTCACAGGGCCTCATCAGCCCCAGCATTTT
TRBV4-1	TRBJ1-5	-	-	CASSQESYRNQPQHF	TGCGCCAGCAGCCAAGAATCTTACCGAAATCAGCCCCAGCATTTT
TRBV5-4	TRBJ1-6	-	-	CASSYEPSSPLHF	TGTGCCAGCAGCTATGAACCGAGTTCACCCCTCCACTTT
TRBV7-2	TRBJ2-3	-	many	CASSLVPRGSAQDTQYF	TGTGCCAGCAGCTTAGTTCCGAGGGGCTCGGCCCAGGATACGCAGTATTTT
TRBV15	TRBJ2-2	-	few	CATSRDPGVQPNTGELFF	TGTGCCACCAGCAGAGATCCCGGGGTCCAACCGAACACCGGGGAGCTGTTTTTT
TRBV20-1	TRBJ2-3	TRBD2	many	CSAGPRAGRDTDTQYF	TGCAGTGCTGGTCCCCGAGCGGGACGGGACACAGATACGCAGTATTTT
TRBV12-3/TRBV12-4	TRBJ1-2	-	many	CASSFRDLSGYTF	TGTGCCAGCAGTTTCCGGGACTTGAGTGGCTACACCTTC
TRBV7-9	TRBJ1-2	TRBD1	-	CASSYIPGTGGGGYGYTF	TGTGCCAGCAGCTATATTCCCGGGACAGGGGGCGGCGGCTATGGCTACACCTTC
TRBV7-8	TRBJ2-4	TRBD2	-	CASSLPAVRTGGPDIQYF	TGTGCCAGCAGCTTACCCGCTGTTCGGACGGGGGGGCCCGACATTCAGTACTTC
TRBV4-2	TRBJ1-2	-	many	CASSQEGQTINYGYTF	TGTGCCAGCAGCCAAGAAGGACAGACGATTAACTATGGCTACACCTTC
TRBV10-3	TRBJ1-4	TRBD1	few	CAISEPGRDSGEKLFF	TGTGCCATCAGTGAGCCAGGGAGGGACAGTGGTGAAAAACTGTTTTTT
TRBV6-2/TRBV6-3	TRBJ2-7	TRBD1	few	CASRRSGTGSYEQYF	TGTGCCAGCAGGCGCTCCGGGACAGGGTCCTACGAGCAGTACTTC
TRBV4-3	TRBJ1-2	-	few	CASSQVWDRTSYGYTF	TGCGCCAGCAGCCAAGTATGGGACCGAACATCCTATGGCTACACCTTC
TRBV20-1	TRBJ2-1	-	many	CSARRLADYNEQFF	TGCAGTGCTAGGAGGCTAGCAGACTACAATGAGCAGTTCTTC
TRBV6-2/TRBV6-3	TRBJ1-2	TRBD1	many	CASSSNRGIGGYTF	TGTGCCAGCAGTTCAAACAGGGGAATTGGCGGCTACACCTTC
TRBV28	TRBJ1-5	TRBD1	few	CASSFRGRNSNQPQHF	TGTGCCAGCAGTTTCAGGGGGCGGAATAGCAATCAGCCCCAGCATTTT
TRBV7-2	TRBJ1-2	-	many	CASAPSGINYGYTF	TGTGCCAGCGCCCCTTCCGGGATTAACTATGGCTACACCTTC
TRBV6-6	TRBJ2-3	-	many	CASIAGVGAVGTDTQYF	TGTGCCAGCATTGCAGGGGTAGGGGCCGTGGGCACAGATACGCAGTATTTT
TRBV10-3	TRBJ2-7	TRBD2	-	CAISGGTSHFAGEQYF	TGTGCCATCAGTGGAGGGACTAGCCATTTTGCGGGCGAGCAGTACTTC
TRBV7-2	TRBJ1-5	-	few	CASSLVGGHSNQPQHF	TGTGCCAGCAGCTTAGTAGGCGGGCATAGCAATCAGCCCCAGCATTTT
TRBV27	TRBJ1-1	TRBD1	many	CASSYRTGTEAFF	TGTGCCAGCAGTTATCGGACAGGCACTGAAGCTTTCTTT
TRBV7-2	TRBJ2-1	TRBD2	many	CASRTTLAGGPNEQFF	TGTGCCAGCAGAACCACCCTAGCGGGGGGCCCCAATGAGCAGTTCTTC
TRBV12-3/TRBV12-4	TRBJ1-6	-	many	CASTPNRGLNSPLHF	TGTGCCAGCACCCCTAACCGGGGACTTAATTCACCCCTCCACTTT
TRBV5-4	TRBJ2-2	-	-	CASSSPRGPTGELFF	TGTGCCAGCAGCTCGCCTCGGGGCCCCACCGGGGAGCTGTTTTTT
TRBV11-3	TRBJ2-3	TRBD2	many	CASSLVGRGDTQYF	TGTGCCAGCAGCTTGGTCGGGAGGGGGGATACGCAGTATTTT
TRBV5-6	TRBJ1-1	-	few	CASSLGDSRTEAFF	TGTGCCAGCAGCTTGGGTGACAGTAGGACTGAAGCTTTCTTT
TRBV12-3/TRBV12-4	TRBJ2-6	-	few	CASSLAGFSGANVLTF	TGTGCCAGCAGTTTAGCGGGGTTCTCTGGGGCCAACGTCCTGACTTTC
TRBV4-3	TRBJ2-1	-	many	CASSQDHYSNEQFF	TGCGCCAGCAGCCAAGACCATTACAGTAATGAGCAGTTCTTC
TRBV7-8	TRBJ1-5	TRBD1	-	CASSQQGALQPQHF	TGTGCCAGCAGCCAACAGGGGGCCCTTCAGCCCCAGCATTTT
TRBV4-1	TRBJ2-3	TRBD2	-	CASSQLRLAASTDTQYF	TGCGCCAGCAGCCAACTACGACTAGCGGCTAGCACAGATACGCAGTATTTT
TRBV7-9	TRBJ1-5	-	many	CASRCNEESDFQPQHF	TGTGCCAGCAGATGTAATGAGGAGTCAGACTTTCAGCCCCAGCATTTT
TRBV6-2/TRBV6-3	TRBJ2-3	-	few	CASREGGVVNTQYF	TGTGCCAGCAGGGAGGGGGGAGTTGTGAATACGCAGTATTTT
TRBV7-2	TRBJ1-2	TRBD1	-	CASSTRVGQGGGYTF	TGTGCCAGCAGCACCCGTGTGGGACAGGGAGGTGGCTACACCTTC
TRBV10-3	TRBJ1-2	-	few	CAISGGLNYGYTF	TGTGCCATCAGTGGGGGTCTGAACTATGGCTACACCTTC
TRBV7-3	TRBJ2-6	-	many	CASSQTGNGANVLTF	TGTGCCAGCAGCCAAACAGGGAATGGGGCCAACGTCCTGACTTTC
TRBV7-2	TRBJ1-2	-	many	CASSLAPKYGYTF	TGTGCCAGCAGCTTAGCGCCAAAATATGGCTACACCTTC
TRBV7-2	TRBJ2-7	-	few	CASRPGPYPGEQYF	TGTGCCAGCAGGCCGGGCCCTTATCCGGGCGAGCAGTACTTC
TRBV7-9	TRBJ1-5	-	many	CASSLDRANQPQHF	TGTGCCAGCAGCTTAGACAGGGCGAATCAGCCCCAGCATTTT
TRBV10-3	TRBJ2-5	TRBD1	-	CAIGETGEVQETQYF	TGTGCCATCGGTGAGACAGGGGAGGTCCAAGAGACCCAGTACTTC
TRBV4-3	TRBJ2-1	TRBD1	many	CASSRDRGSYNEQFF	TGCGCCAGCAGCCGGGACAGGGGCTCCTACAATGAGCAGTTCTTC
TRBV6-2/TRBV6-3	TRBJ1-1	-	few	CASSWSENTEAFF	TGTGCCAGCAGTTGGTCTGAGAACACTGAAGCTTTCTTT
TRBV15	TRBJ2-3	TRBD1	few	CATSRATTGDADTQYF	TGTGCCACCAGCAGAGCTACGACAGGGGACGCCGATACGCAGTATTTT
TRBV5-1	TRBJ1-6	TRBD1	-	CASSWGSRQGDNSPLHF	TGCGCCAGCAGCTGGGGATCAAGACAGGGAGATAATTCACCCCTCCACTTT
TRBV4-3	TRBJ2-7	TRBD2	few	CASSREGRGYEQYF	TGCGCCAGCAGCCGGGAGGGACGGGGCTACGAGCAGTACTTC
TRBV4-3	TRBJ2-3	-	few	CASSQGYAGMGTDTQYF	TGCGCCAGCAGCCAAGGGTATGCGGGGATGGGCACAGATACGCAGTATTTT
TRBV14	TRBJ1-1	-	many	CASSHPSEESTRGTEAFF	TGTGCCAGCAGCCACCCCTCGGAGGAATCCACCAGGGGCACTGAAGCTTTCTTT
TRBV7-6	TRBJ2-5	-	many	CASSLYRGARPETQYF	TGTGCCAGCAGCTTATATAGGGGGGCGAGGCCAGAGACCCAGTACTTC
TRBV12-3/TRBV12-4	TRBJ2-1	TRBD2	few	CASSGSGTTYNEQFF	TGTGCCAGCAGTGGTTCCGGGACTACCTACAATGAGCAGTTCTTC
TRBV6-1	TRBJ2-1	TRBD1	-	CASSDAWTGREEQFF	TGTGCCAGCAGCGACGCTTGGACAGGGCGAGAGGAGCAGTTCTTC
TRBV6-1	TRBJ1-5	TRBD1	-	CASSEGGTVNQPQHF	TGTGCCAGCAGTGAAGGTGGGACAGTTAATCAGCCCCAGCATTTT
TRBV5-4	TRBJ1-2	-	few	CASSLEQGGRSYTF	TGTGCCAGCAGCTTGGAACAGGGCGGAAGGAGCTACACCTTC